This T cell receptor (beta chain) was identified in a study of tumor T cells in aggressive B-cell lymphoma. This clone came up a few times. This table comes from immunoSEQ multiplex PCR, and its TCRdb copy is limited to in-frame clones, with some not included. The table has some 12,000 clones, around 91% seen once. The sequence was collected from an adult with diffuse large B cell lymphoma. Source material: tumor tissue.

The CDR3: CSVEDVAGGGEQYF. In DNA, the CDR3 is TGCAGCGTTGAAGATGTAGCGGGAGGAGGCGAGCAGTACTTC. This chain links TRBV29-1 with TRBJ2-7, with 10 bases identical to TRBD2. V lost 0 bases to trimming and J lost 6 bases; unmatched junction nucleotides: 5. Looked up from germline, CDR1 is SQVTM and CDR2 is ANQGSEA. The CDR3 runs 14 residues.